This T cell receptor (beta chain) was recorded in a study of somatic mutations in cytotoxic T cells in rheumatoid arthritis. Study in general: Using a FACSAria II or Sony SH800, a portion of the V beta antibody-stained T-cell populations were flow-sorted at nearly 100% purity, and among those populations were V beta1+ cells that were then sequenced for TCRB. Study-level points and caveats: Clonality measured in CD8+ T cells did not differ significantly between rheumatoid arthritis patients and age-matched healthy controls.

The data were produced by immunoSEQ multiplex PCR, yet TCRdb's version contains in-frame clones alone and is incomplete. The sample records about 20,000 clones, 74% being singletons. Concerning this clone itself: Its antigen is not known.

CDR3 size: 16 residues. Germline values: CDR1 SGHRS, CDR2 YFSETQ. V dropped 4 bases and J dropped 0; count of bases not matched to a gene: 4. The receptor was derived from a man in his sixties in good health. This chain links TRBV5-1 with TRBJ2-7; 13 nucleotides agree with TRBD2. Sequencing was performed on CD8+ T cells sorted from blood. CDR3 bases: TGCGCCAGCAGCCCTGGACTAGCGGGAGCCTCCTACGAGCAGTACTTC. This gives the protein CASSPGLAGASYEQYF.